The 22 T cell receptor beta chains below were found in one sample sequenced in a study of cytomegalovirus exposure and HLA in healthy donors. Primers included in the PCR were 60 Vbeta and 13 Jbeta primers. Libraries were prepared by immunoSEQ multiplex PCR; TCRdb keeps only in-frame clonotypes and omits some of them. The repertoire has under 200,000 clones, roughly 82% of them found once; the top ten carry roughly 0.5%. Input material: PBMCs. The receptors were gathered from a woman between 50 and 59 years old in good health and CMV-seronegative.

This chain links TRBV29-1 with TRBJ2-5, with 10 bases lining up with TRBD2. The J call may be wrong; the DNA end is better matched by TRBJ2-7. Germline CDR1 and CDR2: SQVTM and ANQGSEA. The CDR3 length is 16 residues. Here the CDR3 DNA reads TGCAGCGTTGAAGGCCTTACCGGGACTAGCGACTACGAGCAGTACTTC. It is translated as CSVEGLTGTSDYEQYF.

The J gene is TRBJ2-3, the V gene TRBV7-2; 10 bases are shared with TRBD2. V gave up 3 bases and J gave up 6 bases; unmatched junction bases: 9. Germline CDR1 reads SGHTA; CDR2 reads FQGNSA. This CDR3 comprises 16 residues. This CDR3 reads CASSFSGGRRSDTQYF. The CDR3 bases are TGTGCCAGCAGCTTTAGCGGGGGGCGTCGTTCGGATACGCAGTATTTT.

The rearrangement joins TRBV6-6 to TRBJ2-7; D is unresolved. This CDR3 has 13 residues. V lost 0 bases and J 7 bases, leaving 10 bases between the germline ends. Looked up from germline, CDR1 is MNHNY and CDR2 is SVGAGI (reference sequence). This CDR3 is CASSYSPVREQYF. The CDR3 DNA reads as TGTGCCAGCAGTTACTCGCCGGTACGGGAGCAGTACTTC.

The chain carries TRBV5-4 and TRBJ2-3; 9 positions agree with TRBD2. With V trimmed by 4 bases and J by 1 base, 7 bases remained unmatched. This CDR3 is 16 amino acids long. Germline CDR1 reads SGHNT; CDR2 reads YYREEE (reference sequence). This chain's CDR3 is CASSTRLAGGTDTQYF. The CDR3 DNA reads TGTGCCAGCAGCACCCGCTTAGCGGGAGGCACAGATACGCAGTATTTT.

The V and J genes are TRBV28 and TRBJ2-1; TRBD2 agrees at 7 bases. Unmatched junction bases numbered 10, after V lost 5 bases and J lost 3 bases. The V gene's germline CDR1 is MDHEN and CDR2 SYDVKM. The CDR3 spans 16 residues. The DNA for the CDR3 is TGTGCCAGCAGTAGCCGTTTGTCTAGCGGCTACAATGAGCAGTTCTTC. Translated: CASSSRLSSGYNEQFF.

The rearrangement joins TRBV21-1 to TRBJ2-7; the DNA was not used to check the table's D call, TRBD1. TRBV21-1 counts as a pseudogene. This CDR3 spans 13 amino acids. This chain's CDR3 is CASRRDRGYEQYF. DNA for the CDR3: TGTGCCAGCAGAAGGGACAGGGGGTACGAGCAGTACTTC.

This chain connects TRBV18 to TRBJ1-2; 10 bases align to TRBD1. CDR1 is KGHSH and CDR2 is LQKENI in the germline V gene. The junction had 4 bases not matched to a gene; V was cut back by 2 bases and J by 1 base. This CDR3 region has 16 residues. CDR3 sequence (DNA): TGTGCCAGCTCACCAAACGGACAGGGGGATAACTATGGCTACACCTTC. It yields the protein CASSPNGQGDNYGYTF.

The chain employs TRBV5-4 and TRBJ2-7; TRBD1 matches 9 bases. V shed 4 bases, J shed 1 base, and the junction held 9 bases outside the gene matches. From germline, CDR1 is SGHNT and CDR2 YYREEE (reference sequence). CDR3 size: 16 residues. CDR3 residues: CASSPSSTGGSYEQYF. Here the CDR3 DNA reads TGTGCCAGCAGCCCAAGTTCGACAGGGGGTTCCTACGAGCAGTACTTC.

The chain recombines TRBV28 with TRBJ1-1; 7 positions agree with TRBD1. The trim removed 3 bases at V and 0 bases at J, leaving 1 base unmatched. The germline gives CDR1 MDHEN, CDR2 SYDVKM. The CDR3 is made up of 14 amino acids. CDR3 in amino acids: CASSLDRMNTEAFF. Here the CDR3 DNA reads TGTGCCAGCAGTTTGGACAGGATGAACACTGAAGCTTTCTTT.

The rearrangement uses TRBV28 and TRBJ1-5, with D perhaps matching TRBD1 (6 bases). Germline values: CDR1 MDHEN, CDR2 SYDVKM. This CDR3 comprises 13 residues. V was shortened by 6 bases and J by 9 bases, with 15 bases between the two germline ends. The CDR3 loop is CASRDGGARPQHF. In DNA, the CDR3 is TGTGCCAGCAGGGATGGGGGGGCTCGGCCCCAGCATTTT.

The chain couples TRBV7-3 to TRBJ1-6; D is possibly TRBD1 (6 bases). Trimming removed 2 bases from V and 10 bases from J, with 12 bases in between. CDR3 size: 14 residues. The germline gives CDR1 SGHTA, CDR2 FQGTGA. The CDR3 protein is CASSLQGTKSPLHF. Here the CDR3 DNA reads TGTGCCAGCAGCTTACAGGGGACTAAATCACCCCTCCACTTT. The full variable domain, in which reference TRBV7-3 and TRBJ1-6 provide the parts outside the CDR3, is GAGVSQTPSNKVTEKGKYVELRCDPISGHTALYWYRQSLGQGPEFLIYFQGTGAADDSGLPNDRFFAVRPEGSVSTLKIQRTERGDSAVYLCASSLQGTKSPLHFGNGTRLTVT.

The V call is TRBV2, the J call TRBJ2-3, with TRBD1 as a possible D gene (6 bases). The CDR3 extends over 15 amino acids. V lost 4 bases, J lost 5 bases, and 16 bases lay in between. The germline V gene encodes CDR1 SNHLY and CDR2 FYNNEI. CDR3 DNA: TGTGCCAGCAGTGGTTGGGGGCTTGGGATAGATACGCAGTATTTT. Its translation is CASSGWGLGIDTQYF.

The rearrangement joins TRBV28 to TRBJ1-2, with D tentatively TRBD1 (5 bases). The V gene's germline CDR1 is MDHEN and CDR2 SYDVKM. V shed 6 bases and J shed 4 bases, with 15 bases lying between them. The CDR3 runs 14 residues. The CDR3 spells CASREGSTVYGYTF. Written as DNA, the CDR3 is TGTGCCAGCAGGGAGGGGTCGACGGTCTATGGCTACACCTTC.

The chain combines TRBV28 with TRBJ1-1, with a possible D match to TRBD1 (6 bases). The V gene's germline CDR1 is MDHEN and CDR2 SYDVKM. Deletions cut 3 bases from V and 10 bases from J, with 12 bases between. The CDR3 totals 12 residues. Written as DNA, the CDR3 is TGTGCCAGCAGTTTGGGGGGGCGCAGAGCTTTCTTT. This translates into CASSLGGRRAFF.

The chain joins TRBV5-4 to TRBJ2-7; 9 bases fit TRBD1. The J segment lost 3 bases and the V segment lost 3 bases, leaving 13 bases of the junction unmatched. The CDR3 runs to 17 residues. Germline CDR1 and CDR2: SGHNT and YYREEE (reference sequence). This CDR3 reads CASSSPGQGMVGYEQYF. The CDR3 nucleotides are TGTGCCAGCAGCTCTCCGGGACAGGGAATGGTCGGCTACGAGCAGTACTTC.

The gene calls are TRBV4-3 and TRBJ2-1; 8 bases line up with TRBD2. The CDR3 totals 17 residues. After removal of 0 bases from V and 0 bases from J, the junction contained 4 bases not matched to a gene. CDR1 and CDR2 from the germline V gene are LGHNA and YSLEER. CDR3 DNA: TGCGCCAGCAGCCAAGATTACCTAGCGGGCTCCTACAATGAGCAGTTCTTC. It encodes CASSQDYLAGSYNEQFF.

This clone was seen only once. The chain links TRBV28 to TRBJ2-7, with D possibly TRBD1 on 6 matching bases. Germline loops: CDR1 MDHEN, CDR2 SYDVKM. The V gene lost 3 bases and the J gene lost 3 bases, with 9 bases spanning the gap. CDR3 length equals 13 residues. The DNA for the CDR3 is TGTGCCAGCAGTTTCCCACAGGGCTACGAGCAGTACTTC. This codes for CASSFPQGYEQYF.

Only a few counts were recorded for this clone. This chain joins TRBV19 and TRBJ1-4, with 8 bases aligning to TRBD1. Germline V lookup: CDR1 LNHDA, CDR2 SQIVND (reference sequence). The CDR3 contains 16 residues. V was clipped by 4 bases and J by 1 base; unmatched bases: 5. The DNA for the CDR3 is TGTGCCAGTAGTAGGGACAGGATCCTAACTAATGAAAAACTGTTTTTT. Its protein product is CASSRDRILTNEKLFF.

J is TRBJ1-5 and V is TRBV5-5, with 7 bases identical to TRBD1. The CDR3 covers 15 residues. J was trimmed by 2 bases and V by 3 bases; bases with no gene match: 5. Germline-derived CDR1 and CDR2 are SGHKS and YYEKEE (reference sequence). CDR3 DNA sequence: TGTGCCAGCAGCTGGCGGGACAGAGGCAATCAGCCCCAGCATTTT. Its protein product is CASSWRDRGNQPQHF.

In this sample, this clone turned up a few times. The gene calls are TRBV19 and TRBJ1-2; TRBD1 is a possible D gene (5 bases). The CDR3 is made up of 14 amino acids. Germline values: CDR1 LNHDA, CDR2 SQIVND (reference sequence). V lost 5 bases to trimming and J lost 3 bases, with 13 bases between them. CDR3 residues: CASSAQGLDYGYTF. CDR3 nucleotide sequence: TGTGCCAGTAGTGCCCAGGGTTTGGACTATGGCTACACCTTC. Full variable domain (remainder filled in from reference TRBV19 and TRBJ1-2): DGGITQSPKYLFRKEGQNVTLSCEQNLNHDAMYWYRQDPGQGLRLIYYSQIVNDFQKGDIAEGYSVSREKKESFPLTVTSAQKNPTAFYLCASSAQGLDYGYTFGSGTRLTVV.

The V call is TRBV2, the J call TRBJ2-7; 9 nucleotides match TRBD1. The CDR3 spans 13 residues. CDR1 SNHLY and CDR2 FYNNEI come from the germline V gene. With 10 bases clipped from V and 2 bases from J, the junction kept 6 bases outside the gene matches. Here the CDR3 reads CATEDRGAYEQYF. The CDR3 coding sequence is TGTGCCACCGAGGACAGGGGAGCCTACGAGCAGTACTTC.

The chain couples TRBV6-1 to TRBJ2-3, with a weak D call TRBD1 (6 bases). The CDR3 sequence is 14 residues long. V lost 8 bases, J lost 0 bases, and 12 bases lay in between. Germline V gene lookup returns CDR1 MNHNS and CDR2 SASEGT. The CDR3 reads CASSGAPSTDTQYF. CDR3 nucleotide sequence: TGTGCCAGCTCAGGGGCCCCTAGCACAGATACGCAGTATTTT.